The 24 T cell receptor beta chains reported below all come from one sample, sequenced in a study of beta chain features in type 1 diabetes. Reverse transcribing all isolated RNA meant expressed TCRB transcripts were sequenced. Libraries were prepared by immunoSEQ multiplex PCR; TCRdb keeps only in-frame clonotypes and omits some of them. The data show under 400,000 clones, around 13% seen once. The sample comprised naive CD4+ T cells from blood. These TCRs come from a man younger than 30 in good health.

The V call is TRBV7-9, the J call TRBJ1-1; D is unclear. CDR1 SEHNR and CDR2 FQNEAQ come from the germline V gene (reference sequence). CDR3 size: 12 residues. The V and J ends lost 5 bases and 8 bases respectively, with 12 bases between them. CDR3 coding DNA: TGTGCCAGCAGCCAATCGGGTGGGGAAGCTTTCTTT. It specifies CASSQSGGEAFF.

As DNA, the CDR3 is TGTGCCAGCTCCCAGTGGCGGGGGGCAGCCAATGAGCAGTTCTTC. Its translation is CASSQWRGAANEQFF. The rearrangement links TRBV18 to TRBJ2-1, with 8 bases identical to TRBD2. This CDR3 has 15 amino acids. V dropped 6 bases and J dropped 6; count of bases not matched to a gene: 10. CDR1 and CDR2 (germline): KGHSH, LQKENI.

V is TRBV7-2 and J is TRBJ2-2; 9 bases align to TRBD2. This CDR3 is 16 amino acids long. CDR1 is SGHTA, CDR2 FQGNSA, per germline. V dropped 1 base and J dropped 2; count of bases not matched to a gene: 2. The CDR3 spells CASSLVSGGNTGELFF. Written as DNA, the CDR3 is TGTGCCAGCAGCTTAGTTAGCGGGGGAAACACCGGGGAGCTGTTTTTT.

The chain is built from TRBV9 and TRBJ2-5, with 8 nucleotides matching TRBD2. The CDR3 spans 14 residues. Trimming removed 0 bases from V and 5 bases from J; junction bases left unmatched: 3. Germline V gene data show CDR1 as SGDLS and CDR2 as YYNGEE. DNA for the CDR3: TGTGCCAGCAGCGTAGGGGTAGCGGGGGAGACCCAGTACTTC. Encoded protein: CASSVGVAGETQYF.

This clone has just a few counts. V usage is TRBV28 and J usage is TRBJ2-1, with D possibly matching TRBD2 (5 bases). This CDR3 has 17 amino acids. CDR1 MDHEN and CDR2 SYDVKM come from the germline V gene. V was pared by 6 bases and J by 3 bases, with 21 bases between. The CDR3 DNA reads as TGTGCCAGCAGACCACCGGCGGGTTACCCTCTCTACAATGAGCAGTTCTTC. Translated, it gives CASRPPAGYPLYNEQFF.

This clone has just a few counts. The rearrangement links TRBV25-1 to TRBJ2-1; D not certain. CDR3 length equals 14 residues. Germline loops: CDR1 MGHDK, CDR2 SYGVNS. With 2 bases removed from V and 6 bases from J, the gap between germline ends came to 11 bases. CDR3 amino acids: CASSEVVQVNEQFF. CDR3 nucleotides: TGTGCCAGCAGTGAAGTCGTCCAGGTCAATGAGCAGTTCTTC. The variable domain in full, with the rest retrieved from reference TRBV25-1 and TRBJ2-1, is EADIYQTPRYLVIGTGKKITLECSQTMGHDKMYWYQQDPGMELHLIHYSYGVNSTEKGDLSSESTVSRIRTEHFPLTLESARPSHTSQYLCASSEVVQVNEQFFGPGTRLTVL.

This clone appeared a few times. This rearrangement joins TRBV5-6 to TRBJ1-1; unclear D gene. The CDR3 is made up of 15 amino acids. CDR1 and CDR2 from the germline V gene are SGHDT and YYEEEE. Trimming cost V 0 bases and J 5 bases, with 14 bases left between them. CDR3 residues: CASSLADPLRTEAFF. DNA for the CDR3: TGTGCCAGCAGCTTGGCCGATCCCTTGAGGACTGAAGCTTTCTTT.

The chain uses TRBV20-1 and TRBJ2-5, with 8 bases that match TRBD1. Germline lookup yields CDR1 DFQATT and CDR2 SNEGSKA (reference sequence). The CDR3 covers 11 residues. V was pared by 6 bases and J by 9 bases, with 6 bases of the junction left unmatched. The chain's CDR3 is CSAQGAYAQYF. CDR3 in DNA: TGCAGTGCGCAGGGGGCCTACGCCCAGTACTTC.

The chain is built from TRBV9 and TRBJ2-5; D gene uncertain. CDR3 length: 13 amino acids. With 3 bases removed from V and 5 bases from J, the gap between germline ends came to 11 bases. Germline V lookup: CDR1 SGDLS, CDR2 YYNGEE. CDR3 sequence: CASSAGRLETQYF. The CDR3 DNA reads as TGTGCCAGCAGCGCAGGAAGATTGGAGACCCAGTACTTC.

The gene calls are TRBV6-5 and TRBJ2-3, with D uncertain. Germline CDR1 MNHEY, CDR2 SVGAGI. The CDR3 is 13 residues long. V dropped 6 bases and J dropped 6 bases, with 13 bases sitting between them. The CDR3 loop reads CASRKEAVDTQYF. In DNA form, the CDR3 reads TGTGCCAGCAGAAAAGAGGCTGTTGATACGCAGTATTTT.

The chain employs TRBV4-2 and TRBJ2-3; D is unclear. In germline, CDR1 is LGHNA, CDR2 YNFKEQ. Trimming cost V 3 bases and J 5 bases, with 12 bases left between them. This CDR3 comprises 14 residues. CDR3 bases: TGTGCCAGCAGCCAGCCGACTCCGGGAGATACGCAGTATTTT. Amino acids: CASSQPTPGDTQYF.

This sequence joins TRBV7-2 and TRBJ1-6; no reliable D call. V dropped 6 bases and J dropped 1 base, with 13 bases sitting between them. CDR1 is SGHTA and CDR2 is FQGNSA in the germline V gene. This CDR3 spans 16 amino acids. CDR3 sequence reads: CASSPTSRSYNSPLHF. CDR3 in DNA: TGTGCCAGCAGTCCGACTTCGAGGTCCTATAATTCACCCCTCCACTTT.

The CDR3 region is CASSLQETQYF. CDR3 in DNA: TGTGCCAGCAGCCTCCAAGAGACCCAGTACTTC. The chain recombines TRBV2 with TRBJ2-5; D is unclear. The CDR3 length is 11 residues. Germline loops: CDR1 SNHLY, CDR2 FYNNEI. V lost 6 bases and J 1 base, leaving 3 bases between the germline ends.

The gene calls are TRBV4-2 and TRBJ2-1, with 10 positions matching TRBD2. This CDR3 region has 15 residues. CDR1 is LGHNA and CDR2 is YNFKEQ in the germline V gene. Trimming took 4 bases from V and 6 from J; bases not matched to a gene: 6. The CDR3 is CASSRLAGRTNEQFF. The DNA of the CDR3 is TGTGCCAGCAGCCGACTAGCGGGCCGTACCAATGAGCAGTTCTTC.

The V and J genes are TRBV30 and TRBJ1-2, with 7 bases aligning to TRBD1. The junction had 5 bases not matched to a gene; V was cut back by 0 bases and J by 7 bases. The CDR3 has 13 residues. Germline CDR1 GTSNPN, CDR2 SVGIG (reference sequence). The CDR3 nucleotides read TGTGCCTGGAGTGTCAGGGGGAGGACTGGCTACACCTTC. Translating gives CAWSVRGRTGYTF.

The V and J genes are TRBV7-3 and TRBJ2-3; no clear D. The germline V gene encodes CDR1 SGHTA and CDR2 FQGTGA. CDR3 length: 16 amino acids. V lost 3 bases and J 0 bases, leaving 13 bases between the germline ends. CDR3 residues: CASSFEAHPSTDTQYF. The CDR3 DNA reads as TGTGCCAGCAGCTTCGAGGCCCACCCTAGCACAGATACGCAGTATTTT.

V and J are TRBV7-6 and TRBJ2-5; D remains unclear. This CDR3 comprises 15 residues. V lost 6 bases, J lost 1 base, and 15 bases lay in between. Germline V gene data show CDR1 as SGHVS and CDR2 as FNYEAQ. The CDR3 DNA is TGTGCCAGCAGTCCTACTCTCCGGAGCCAAGAGACCCAGTACTTC. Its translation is CASSPTLRSQETQYF.

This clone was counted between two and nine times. The CDR3 coding sequence is TGCGCCAGCAGCCAAGGAACCTATAGCAATCAGCCCCAGCATTTT. Protein sequence: CASSQGTYSNQPQHF. The chain carries TRBV4-3 and TRBJ1-5; no definite D call. Germline CDR1 LGHNA, CDR2 YSLEER. This CDR3 is built from 15 residues. The germline V and J ends were trimmed by 1 base and 0 bases, with 7 bases remaining between them.

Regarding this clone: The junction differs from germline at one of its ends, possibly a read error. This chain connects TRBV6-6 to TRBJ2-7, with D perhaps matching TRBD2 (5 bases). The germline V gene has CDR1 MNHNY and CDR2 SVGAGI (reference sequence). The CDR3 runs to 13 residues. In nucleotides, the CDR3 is TGTGCCAGCAGTTACTCGGACTTCGGAAGGCGACACTTC. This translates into CASSYSDFGRRHF.

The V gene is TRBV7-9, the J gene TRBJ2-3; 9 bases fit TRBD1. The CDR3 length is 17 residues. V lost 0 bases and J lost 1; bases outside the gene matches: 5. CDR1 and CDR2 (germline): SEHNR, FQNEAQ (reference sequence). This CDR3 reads CASSLATRDRGTDTQYF. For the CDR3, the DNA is TGTGCCAGCAGCTTAGCCACCCGGGACAGGGGCACAGATACGCAGTATTTT.

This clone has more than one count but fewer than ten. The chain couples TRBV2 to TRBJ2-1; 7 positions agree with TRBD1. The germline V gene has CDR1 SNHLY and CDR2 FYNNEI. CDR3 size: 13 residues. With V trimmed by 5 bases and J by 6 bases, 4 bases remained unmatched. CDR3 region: CASSFDRANEQFF. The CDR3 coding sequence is TGTGCCAGCAGTTTCGACAGGGCCAATGAGCAGTTCTTC.

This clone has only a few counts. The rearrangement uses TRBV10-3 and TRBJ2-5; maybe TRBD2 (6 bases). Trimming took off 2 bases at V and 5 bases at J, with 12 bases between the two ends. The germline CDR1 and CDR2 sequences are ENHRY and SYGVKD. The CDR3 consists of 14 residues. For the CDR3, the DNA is TGTGCCATCAGTGAGGGGGATAGCGGTGAGACCCAGTACTTC. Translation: CAISEGDSGETQYF.

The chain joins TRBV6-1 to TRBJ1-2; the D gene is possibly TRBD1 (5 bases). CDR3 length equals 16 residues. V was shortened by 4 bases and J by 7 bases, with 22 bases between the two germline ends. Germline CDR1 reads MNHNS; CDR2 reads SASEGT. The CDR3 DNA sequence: TGTGCCAGCAGTGCTATCGGGGGACCGTCACCGGGTGGCTACACCTTC. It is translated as CASSAIGGPSPGGYTF.

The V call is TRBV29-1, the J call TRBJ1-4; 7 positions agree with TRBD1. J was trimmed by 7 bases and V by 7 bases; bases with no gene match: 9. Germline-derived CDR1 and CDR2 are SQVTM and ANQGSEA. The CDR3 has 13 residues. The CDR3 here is CSAYKGAGEKLFF. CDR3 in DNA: TGCAGCGCCTATAAGGGGGCCGGTGAAAAACTGTTTTTT. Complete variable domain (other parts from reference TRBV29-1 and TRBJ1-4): SAVISQKPSRDICQRGTSLTIQCQVDSQVTMMFWYRQQPGQSLTLIATANQGSEATYESGFVIDKFPISRPNLTFSTLTVSNMSPEDSSIYLCSAYKGAGEKLFFGSGTQLSVL.